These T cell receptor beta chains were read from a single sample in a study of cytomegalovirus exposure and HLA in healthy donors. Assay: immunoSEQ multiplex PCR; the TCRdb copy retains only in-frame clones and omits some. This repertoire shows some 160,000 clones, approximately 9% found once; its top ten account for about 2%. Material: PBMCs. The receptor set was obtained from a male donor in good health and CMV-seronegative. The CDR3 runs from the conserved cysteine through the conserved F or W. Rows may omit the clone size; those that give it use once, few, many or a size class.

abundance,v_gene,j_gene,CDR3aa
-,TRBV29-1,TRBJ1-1,CSVEVGALNTEAFF
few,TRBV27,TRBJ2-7,CAAGATDSYEQYF
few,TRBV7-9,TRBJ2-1,CASSLVAGVSSNEQFF
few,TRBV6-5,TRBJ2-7,CASATQGQGYEQYF
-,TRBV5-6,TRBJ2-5,CASRAGTGPFQETQYF
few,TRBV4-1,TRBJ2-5,CASSLVVRETQYF
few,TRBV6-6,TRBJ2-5,CASKRFGETQYF
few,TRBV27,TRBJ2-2,CASSLYEGALTPNTGELFF
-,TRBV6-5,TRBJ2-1,CASSRASGSYNEQFF
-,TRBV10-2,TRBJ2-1,CASIGAGGGNEQFF
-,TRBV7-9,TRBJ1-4,CASSFPLGGINEKLFF
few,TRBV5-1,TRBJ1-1,CASSPARTTNTEAFF
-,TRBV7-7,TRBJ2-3,CASSLPATSGSLNTQYF
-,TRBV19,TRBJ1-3,CATKDSLSGNTIYF
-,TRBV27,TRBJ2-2,CASSPGQGAFITGELFF
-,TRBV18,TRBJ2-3,CASSRLPLGADTQYF
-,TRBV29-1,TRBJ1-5,CSVGTGYGNQPQHF
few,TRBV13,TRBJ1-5,CASSSSTGELGGQPQHF
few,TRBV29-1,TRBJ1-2,CSVVGGGLDGYTF
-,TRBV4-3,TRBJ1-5,CASSQDSGRWSNQPQNF
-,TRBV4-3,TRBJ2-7,CASSLPSFGGCEQYF
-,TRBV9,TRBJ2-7,CASSVGVGQANYEQYF
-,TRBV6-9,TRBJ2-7,CASNDRDGYEQYF
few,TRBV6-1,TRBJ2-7,CASSDHIVYEQYF
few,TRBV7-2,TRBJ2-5,CASSSNQETQYF
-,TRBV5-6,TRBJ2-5,CASSLIRGAVTQYF
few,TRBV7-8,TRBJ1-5,CASSLMGQSNQPQHF
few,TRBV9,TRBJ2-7,CASSAGQGGEQYF
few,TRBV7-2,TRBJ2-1,CASSLSTSGNNEQFF
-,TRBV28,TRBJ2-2,CASSFGDNRPGELFF
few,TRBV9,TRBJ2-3,CASSVDGDTADTQYF
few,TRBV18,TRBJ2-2,CASSPKEGTGELFF
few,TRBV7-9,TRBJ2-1,CASSPSGGYNEQFF
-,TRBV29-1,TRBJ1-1,CSSTARVNTEAFF
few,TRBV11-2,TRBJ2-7,CASSLSLAGFTYEQYF
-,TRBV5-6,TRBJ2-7,CASSFSFYEQYF
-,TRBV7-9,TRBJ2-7,CASSLGGQGAYEQYF
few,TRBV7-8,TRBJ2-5,CASSSVGRVETQYF
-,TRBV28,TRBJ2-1,CASTPGGGAYNEQFF
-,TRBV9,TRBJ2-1,CASSSLAGGYRSYNEQFF
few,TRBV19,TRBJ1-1,CASSIGAYTEAFF
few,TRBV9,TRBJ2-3,CASSSHGRELTDTQYF
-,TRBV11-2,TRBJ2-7,CASSPNIDQGYF
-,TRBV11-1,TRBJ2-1,CASSGGSDRVGNEQFF
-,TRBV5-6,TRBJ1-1,CASSPSWDRATEAFF
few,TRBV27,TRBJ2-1,CASSLPAGTSHAEQFF
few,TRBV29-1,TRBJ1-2,CSVEDEAHMSYGYTF
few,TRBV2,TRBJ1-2,CASRGTGSNYGYTF
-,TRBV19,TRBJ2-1,CASSIVQFRGSEQFF
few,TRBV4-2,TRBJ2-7,CASSQALGDYEQYF
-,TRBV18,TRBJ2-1,CASSNSGTIYPSEQFF
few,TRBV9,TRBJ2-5,CASSVGTSGEFQETQYF
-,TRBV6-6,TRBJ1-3,CASSDSHSGNTIYF
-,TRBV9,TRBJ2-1,CASNPSGGSYNEQFF
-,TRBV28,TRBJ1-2,CASSRLGGASYGYTF
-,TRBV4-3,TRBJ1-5,CASSQAIGGQPQHF
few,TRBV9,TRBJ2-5,CASSVGRGPETQYF
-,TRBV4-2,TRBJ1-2,CASSQEAGVNYGYTF